Below, 26 T cell receptor beta chains from the same sample are listed, as sequenced in a study of identical twins. In TCRdb, the 5' RACE reads were re-called with MiXCR into one record per CDR3 protein. Among 750,000 to 950,000 distinct CDR3 sequences listed, approximately 13% were seen once. This sample also belongs to another study, concerning yellow fever vaccine responses in identical twins.

Specimen: PBMCs. These receptors originate from a woman aged 18-29 years in good health.

This clonotype has only a few counts. The genes are TRBV20-1 and TRBJ2-1; maybe TRBD2 (5 bases). CDR1 is DFQATT and CDR2 is SNEGSKA in the germline V gene (reference sequence). This CDR3 is built from 15 residues. The V end was cut by 6 bases, the J end by 6 bases, with 21 bases between. As DNA, the CDR3 is TGCAGTGCCTGGAGGTTGCGGGCCCTGTCCAATGAGCAGTTCTTC. Translating it yields CSAWRLRALSNEQFF.

This clonotype was detected only a few times. The V gene is TRBV20-1, the J gene TRBJ2-3; 10 bases agree with TRBD1. Germline assignment: CDR1 DFQATT and CDR2 SNEGSKA (reference sequence). The length of the CDR3 is 17 residues. V shed 0 bases, J shed 4 bases, and the junction held 10 bases outside the gene matches. The CDR3 sequence is CSARDLGQGGASDTQYF. Written as DNA, the CDR3 is TGCAGTGCTAGAGATCTCGGACAGGGGGGAGCGTCAGATACGCAGTATTTT.

This clonotype has at least ten counts. This chain joins TRBV20-1 and TRBJ2-1; TRBD2 aligns across 7 bases. Germline lookup yields CDR1 DFQATT and CDR2 SNEGSKA (reference sequence). The CDR3 is 17 residues long. Trimming took 5 bases from V and 0 from J; bases not matched to a gene: 13. The CDR3 DNA is TGCAGTGCTCCAAAGGGAGGGTATTATAGCTCCTACAATGAGCAGTTCTTC. Protein product: CSAPKGGYYSSYNEQFF.

The chain employs TRBV24-1 and TRBJ2-3; the D gene is possibly TRBD2 (5 bases). Trimming pared 5 bases from V and 1 base from J, leaving 21 bases between. Germline CDR1 reads KGHDR; CDR2 reads SFDVKD. This CDR3 region has 18 residues. CDR3 sequence: CATSGLPGVDGGTDTQYF. The CDR3 bases are TGTGCCACCAGTGGATTACCAGGCGTGGACGGGGGCACAGATACGCAGTATTTT.

At least ten counts were recorded for this clonotype. This sequence joins TRBV12-3 or TRBV12-4 and TRBJ1-5, with D possibly TRBD1 on 6 matching bases. V was clipped by 7 bases and J by 6 bases, with 13 bases between them. CDR3 size: 13 residues. CDR3: CASIKGGGQPQHF. As DNA, the CDR3 is TGTGCCAGCATCAAAGGGGGGGGTCAGCCCCAGCATTTT.

In regard to this clonotype: It may be a read error: a sequence one base away is much more abundant. V gene TRBV5-1 combines with J gene TRBJ1-1; D not certain. The CDR3 runs 14 residues. Germline CDR1 reads SGHRS; CDR2 reads YFSETQ. Trimming left V 0 bases short and J 2 bases short, with 8 bases between. CDR3 sequence reads: CASSLAEFNTEAFF. CDR3 DNA: TGCGCCAGCAGCTTGGCGGAATTTAACACTGAAGCTTTCTTT.

This clonotype was detected a few times. The chain joins TRBV12-3 or TRBV12-4 to TRBJ1-1; TRBD1 matches at 7 bases. Trimming cost V 5 bases and J 1 base; bases outside gene matches: 4. This CDR3 is 14 amino acids long. The CDR3 region is CASSPHRGNTEAFF. Written as DNA, the CDR3 is TGTGCCAGCAGTCCCCACAGGGGGAACACTGAAGCTTTCTTT.

Only a few counts were recorded for this clonotype. The CDR3 loop reads CSGTTGVSGYTF. In DNA form, the CDR3 reads TGCAGTGGGACAACAGGGGTCTCTGGCTACACCTTC. This chain joins TRBV20-1 and TRBJ1-2; 7 nucleotides align to TRBD1. J was trimmed by 7 bases and V by 7 bases; bases with no gene match: 9. CDR1 is DFQATT, CDR2 SNEGSKA, per germline (reference sequence). This CDR3 is 12 amino acids long.

This clonotype has more than one count but fewer than ten. This chain's CDR3 is CAISDGGQVTYEQYF. CDR3 bases: TGTGCCATCAGTGATGGGGGACAGGTTACCTACGAGCAGTACTTC. The chain joins TRBV10-3 to TRBJ2-7; 8 nucleotides line up with TRBD1. After removal of 3 bases from V and 2 bases from J, the junction contained 6 bases not matched to a gene. Germline-derived CDR1 and CDR2 are ENHRY and SYGVKD. The CDR3 spans 15 residues.

There are many counts of this clonotype. Because the CDR3's place on the DNA is in doubt, the DNA is left out and the CDR3 is given as listed by TCRdb. The chain employs TRBV7-9 and TRBJ1-2. CDR1 and CDR2 from the germline V gene are SEHNR and FQNEAQ (reference sequence). The CDR3 has 13 amino acids, counting both end residues. The CDR3 is CASSSSGGYGYTF.

The chain has TRBV28 and TRBJ2-1; 9 nucleotides match TRBD1. The V segment lost 7 bases and the J segment 7 bases; nucleotides outside the gene matches: 8. The CDR3 loop spans 14 amino acids. CDR1 and CDR2 (germline): MDHEN, SYDVKM. As DNA, the CDR3 is TGTGCCAGCATCCTACAGGGGGCTGGAAATGAGCAGTTCTTC. This gives the protein CASILQGAGNEQFF.

In this sample, this clonotype turned up a few times. V and J are TRBV6-5 and TRBJ2-7; 12 nucleotides line up with TRBD2. The CDR3 runs 15 residues. Unmatched junction bases numbered 1, after V lost 2 bases and J lost 2 bases. Germline V gives CDR1 MNHEY, CDR2 SVGAGI. The CDR3 spells CASSYTSGGTYEQYF. Written as DNA, the CDR3 is TGTGCCAGCAGTTACACTAGCGGGGGGACCTACGAGCAGTACTTC.

This clonotype appeared many times. The CDR3 DNA reads as TGTGCCAGCAGTTTACCCCTAAGCGGGGCGGGGAATGAGCAGTTCTTC. This encodes CASSLPLSGAGNEQFF. V gene TRBV12-3 or TRBV12-4 combines with J gene TRBJ2-1; TRBD2 agrees at 7 bases. This CDR3 contains 16 residues. V gave up 2 bases and J gave up 7 bases; unmatched junction bases: 11.

Only a few counts were recorded for this clonotype. The rearrangement joins TRBV27 to TRBJ2-1; 9 bases are a match to TRBD2. Germline V gene lookup returns CDR1 MNHEY and CDR2 SMNVEV (reference sequence). The trim removed 8 bases at V and 3 bases at J, leaving 8 bases unmatched. The CDR3 is made up of 15 amino acids. The CDR3 region has the DNA TGTGCCAGCCCTGGGGCTAGCGGGGACTACAATGAGCAGTTCTTC. Translating gives CASPGASGDYNEQFF.

The chain joins TRBV20-1 to TRBJ2-1; D gene ambiguous. V lost 0 bases and J lost 2, with 11 bases in between. Germline-derived CDR1 and CDR2 are DFQATT and SNEGSKA (reference sequence). This CDR3 is 15 amino acids long. CDR3 DNA: TGCAGTGCTAGAGATCCCCTTCAAGCCTACAATGAGCAGTTCTTC. Translation: CSARDPLQAYNEQFF.

The chain employs TRBV3-1 and TRBJ2-7, with TRBD1 matching over 10 bases. V was pared by 5 bases and J by 5 bases, with 6 bases of the junction left unmatched. Germline V lookup: CDR1 LGHDT, CDR2 YNNKEL (reference sequence). The CDR3 length is 14 residues. CDR3 coding DNA: TGTGCCAGCAGCGAACGACAGGGGGCCCACGAGCAGTACTTC. This translates into CASSERQGAHEQYF.

This clonotype was picked up a small number of times. CDR3 DNA sequence: TGTGCCAGCAGCCGACCGGGACAGATTAATGAGCAGTTCTTC. Translated, it gives CASSRPGQINEQFF. The rearrangement joins TRBV7-2 to TRBJ2-1, with 7 bases identical to TRBD1. The junction had 8 bases not matched to a gene; V was cut back by 5 bases and J by 7 bases. The CDR3 is 14 amino acids. CDR1 is SGHTA, CDR2 FQGNSA, per germline.

This clonotype was seen ten or more times. The chain has TRBV2 and TRBJ2-1; D may be TRBD2 (6 bases). CDR3 size: 15 residues. The germline CDR1 and CDR2 sequences are SNHLY and FYNNEI. V was cut by 1 base and J by 4 bases, with 11 bases left in between. The CDR3 nucleotides are TGTGCCAGCAGTGAAGGCCGGGGGTTATACAATGAGCAGTTCTTC. It specifies CASSEGRGLYNEQFF.

The chain is built from TRBV5-1 and TRBJ2-2; 8 bases are a match to TRBD1. The V and J ends lost 6 bases and 4 bases, in that order; junction bases with no gene match: 5. CDR3 length equals 14 residues. Per the germline V gene, CDR1 is SGHRS and CDR2 is YFSETQ. The DNA for the CDR3 is TGCGCCAGCACGAAGGGACAGGTCACCGGGGAGCTGTTTTTT. This sequence encodes CASTKGQVTGELFF.

This clonotype showed up many times. The V and J genes are TRBV3-1 and TRBJ2-7; 8 bases match TRBD1. This CDR3 region has 15 residues. CDR1 and CDR2 from the germline V gene are LGHDT and YNNKEL (reference sequence). V trimming: 6 bases; J trimming: 6 bases; junction bases outside the gene matches: 13. This CDR3 is CASRGSGQGGGEQYF. The DNA of the CDR3 is TGTGCCAGCAGGGGGAGTGGACAGGGAGGCGGCGAGCAGTACTTC.

The chain couples TRBV21-1 to TRBJ2-3; TRBD1 is taken as the D call from the table, unchecked against the DNA. TRBV21-1 is deemed a pseudogene. There are 14 residues in the CDR3. CDR3 sequence: CASSTGTGEDTQYF. CDR3 nucleotides: TGTGCCAGCAGCACTGGGACAGGGGAAGATACGCAGTATTTT.

The V call is TRBV3-1, the J call TRBJ2-7; possible D gene TRBD1, 7 bases. The V end was cut by 1 base, the J end by 4 bases, with 14 bases between. CDR1 is LGHDT, CDR2 YNNKEL, per germline (reference sequence). The CDR3 totals 15 residues. The CDR3 region has the DNA TGTGCCAGCAGCCAAGTCGCAGGGGGGAAATACGAGCAGTACTTC. It translates to CASSQVAGGKYEQYF.

V usage is TRBV20-1 and J usage is TRBJ1-1; 8 bases align to TRBD1. With V trimmed by 0 bases and J by 4 bases, 4 bases remained unmatched. CDR3 size: 14 residues. Germline-derived CDR1 and CDR2 are DFQATT and SNEGSKA (reference sequence). The CDR3 spells CSARDPGGVTEAFF. CDR3 DNA: TGCAGTGCTAGAGATCCAGGGGGCGTCACTGAAGCTTTCTTT.

The V and J genes are TRBV12-3 or TRBV12-4 and TRBJ2-5, with TRBD1 as a possible D gene (6 bases). V dropped 7 bases and J dropped 5 bases, with 17 bases sitting between them. The CDR3 covers 14 residues. CDR3 DNA sequence: TGTGCCAGCAATCCATCAGGGGCTGGGGAGACCCAGTACTTC. Its protein is CASNPSGAGETQYF.

Only a few counts were recorded for this clonotype. The gene calls are TRBV24-1 and TRBJ2-5, with a tentative D call TRBD2 (5 bases). Germline V gene lookup returns CDR1 KGHDR and CDR2 SFDVKD. The length of the CDR3 is 13 residues. V shed 4 bases and J shed 7 bases, with 12 bases lying between them. CDR3 protein: CATSDRPGGTQYF. Here the CDR3 DNA reads TGTGCCACCAGTGACCGACCCGGAGGGACCCAGTACTTC.

This clonotype has at least ten counts. CDR3 sequence (DNA): TGTGCCAGCAGTTTTTGGGTTATACCTAGCACAGATACGCAGTATTTT. Encoded protein: CASSFWVIPSTDTQYF. This rearrangement joins TRBV12-3 or TRBV12-4 to TRBJ2-3; D not certain. Between the trimmed V and J ends, which lost 3 bases and 0 bases, there was a span of 13 bases. The CDR3 contains 16 residues.